The next 27 T cell receptor beta chains were all read from a single sample in a study of T and B cells in COVID-19 patients. TRB was amplified from about 240-490 ng of blood genomic DNA. TRB rearrangements were amplified by multiplex PCR with BIOMED2 TRB-A/B primers. From the multiplex PCR reads, TCRdb called clonotypes with MiXCR, one entry per CDR3 protein. This table has 4,000 to 5,500 distinct CDR3 sequences, about 26% appearing once. The specimen was blood. The receptor set was obtained from a human donor with active COVID-19.

The chain has TRBV6-1 and TRBJ2-7, with D perhaps TRBD2 (5 bases). CDR1 MNHNS and CDR2 SASEGT come from the germline V gene. V lost 0 bases and J lost 11, with 20 bases in between. The CDR3 consists of 15 residues. CDR3 nucleotide sequence: TGTGCCAGCAGTGAAGCCACCTTGGGAAGACTAAGCAAGTACTTC. This gives the protein CASSEATLGRLSKYF.

This clonotype is labeled medium-sized (0.01 to 0.1%). The chain uses TRBV6-5 and TRBJ2-1; D tentatively reads TRBD1 or TRBD2 (6 bases each). Germline V gene sequence: CDR1 MNHEY, CDR2 SVGAGI. This CDR3 spans 15 amino acids. V lost 9 bases and J 7 bases, leaving 22 bases between the germline ends. The CDR3 nucleotides read TGTGCCAGTGACCGTAGGGGGGTTCCGGGGAATGAGCAGTTCTTC. Protein sequence: CASDRRGVPGNEQFF.

The chain has TRBV7-2 and TRBJ1-6; D is possibly TRBD1 (5 bases). The V and J ends lost 1 base and 9 bases respectively, with 13 bases between them. CDR1 SGHTA and CDR2 FQGNSA come from the germline V gene. CDR3 length: 15 amino acids. CDR3 coding DNA: TGTGCCAGCAGCTTAGGCGCAGGGCAGACTTCACCCCTCCACTTT. Residues: CASSLGAGQTSPLHF. Together with reference TRBV7-2 and TRBJ1-6, the CDR3 gives the full variable domain: GAGVSQSPSNKVTEKGKDVELRCDPISGHTALYWYRQSLGQGLEFLIYFQGNSAPDKSGLPSDRFSAERTGGSVSTLTIQRTQQEDSAVYLCASSLGAGQTSPLHFGNGTRLTVT.

This chain uses TRBV5-4 with TRBJ2-1; 8 bases map to TRBD1. The CDR3 spans 16 residues. Unmatched junction bases numbered 5, after V lost 3 bases and J lost 0 bases. Looked up from germline, CDR1 is SGHNT and CDR2 is YYREEE (reference sequence). CDR3 DNA: TGTGCCAGCAGCTCCCGGACAGGGAGCTCCTACAATGAGCAGTTCTTC. Encoded protein: CASSSRTGSSYNEQFF.

By its share, this clonotype is medium-sized (0.01 to 0.1%). The chain joins TRBV6-5 to TRBJ2-7, with no clear D. CDR3 length: 13 amino acids. The germline V and J ends were trimmed by 6 bases and 4 bases, with 13 bases remaining between them. Germline CDR1 is MNHEY and CDR2 is SVGAGI. CDR3 nucleotide sequence: TGTGCCAGCAGCCCATCAGCCGGATACGAGCAGTACTTC. As protein: CASSPSAGYEQYF.

The chain has TRBV6-5 and TRBJ2-6; D is uncertain. The CDR3 has 14 amino acids. The V gene's germline CDR1 is MNHEY and CDR2 SVGAGI. Trimming stripped 4 bases from V and 4 bases from J, with 8 bases between. Here the CDR3 DNA reads TGTGCCAGCAGTTTGGGTCAGGGGGCCAACGTCCTGACTTTC. Residues: CASSLGQGANVLTF.

This clonotype ranks as medium-sized. The V call is TRBV19, the J call TRBJ1-1; possibly TRBD1 for D (5 bases). Deletions cut 3 bases from V and 1 base from J, with 15 bases between. Germline CDR1 LNHDA, CDR2 SQIVND (reference sequence). The CDR3 has 16 residues. CDR3 nucleotide sequence: TGTGCCAGTAGTATCGAGGGGCACTTGGGGAACACTGAAGCTTTCTTT. Translating gives CASSIEGHLGNTEAFF.

This clonotype has more than one count but fewer than ten. This chain uses TRBV18 with TRBJ1-1; no reliable D call. This CDR3 region has 12 residues. V lost 7 bases and J 1 base, leaving 7 bases between the germline ends. In germline, CDR1 is KGHSH, CDR2 LQKENI. CDR3 amino acids: CASFRQNTEAFF. In DNA, the CDR3 is TGTGCCAGCTTCAGACAGAACACTGAAGCTTTCTTT.

This clonotype has a handful of counts. J is TRBJ2-1 and V is TRBV6-1; D might be TRBD1 (5 bases). The CDR3 sequence is 15 residues long. Between the trimmed V and J ends, which lost 5 bases and 2 bases, there was a span of 13 bases. The germline V gene encodes CDR1 MNHNS and CDR2 SASEGT. The CDR3 DNA reads TGTGCCAGCAGTCTGGACATGTTAACCTACAATGAGCAGTTCTTC. As protein: CASSLDMLTYNEQFF.

This clonotype is categorized as medium-sized. The V and J genes are TRBV6-5 and TRBJ2-7; 7 bases line up with TRBD1. The CDR3 covers 14 residues. CDR1 and CDR2 (germline): MNHEY, SVGAGI. V shed 7 bases, J shed 5 bases, and the junction held 11 bases outside the gene matches. The CDR3 protein is CASTPRQGPHEQYF. The CDR3, as DNA: TGTGCCAGCACCCCCCGACAGGGTCCCCACGAGCAGTACTTC.

By sample fraction, this clonotype is medium-sized. This chain links TRBV18 with TRBJ2-3; 10 bases agree with TRBD2. The CDR3 consists of 19 residues. V lost 6 bases, J lost 1 base, and 16 bases stayed unmatched. Germline V gives CDR1 KGHSH, CDR2 LQKENI. CDR3 protein: CASSEREGRQLLRTDTQYF. CDR3 DNA sequence: TGTGCCAGCTCCGAGCGGGAGGGCCGACAATTGCTTCGCACAGATACGCAGTATTTT. Full variable domain (outside the CDR3, taken from reference TRBV18 and TRBJ2-3): NAGVMQNPRHLVRRRGQEARLRCSPMKGHSHVYWYRQLPEEGLKFMVYLQKENIIDESGMPKERFSAEFPKEGPSILRIQQVVRGDSAAYFCASSEREGRQLLRTDTQYFGPGTRLTVL.

By proportion, this clonotype is medium-sized (0.01 to 0.1%). The chain joins TRBV5-6 to TRBJ2-1, with TRBD2 matching 7 bases. Trimming removed 5 bases from V and 9 bases from J; junction bases left unmatched: 14. This CDR3 region has 15 residues. Germline V gives CDR1 SGHDT, CDR2 YYEEEE. This chain's CDR3 is CASSEMTSPWGEQFF. The CDR3 nucleotides are TGTGCCAGCAGTGAGATGACTAGCCCTTGGGGTGAGCAGTTCTTC.

This clonotype ranks as medium-sized. The rearrangement joins TRBV18 to TRBJ2-5; D not resolved. Germline V gene sequence: CDR1 KGHSH, CDR2 LQKENI. The CDR3 covers 12 residues. Trimming shortened V by 3 bases and J by 2 bases, and 4 bases separated the two germline ends. CDR3 residues: CASSPAQETQYF. CDR3 bases: TGTGCCAGCTCACCCGCGCAAGAGACCCAGTACTTC.

The chain uses TRBV6-1 and TRBJ2-5; 7 bases fit TRBD1. Germline V gene data show CDR1 as MNHNS and CDR2 as SASEGT. Losses at the gene ends were 10 bases for V and 5 bases for J; bases not matched to a gene: 7. The CDR3 runs 12 residues. This CDR3 is CAIRETGETQYF. CDR3 coding DNA: TGTGCCATCAGAGAGACAGGGGAGACCCAGTACTTC.

This clonotype is medium-sized (0.01 to 0.1%) within its sample. The gene calls are TRBV6-5 and TRBJ2-5, with 7 bases matching TRBD1. The CDR3 sequence is 15 residues long. Germline CDR1 is MNHEY and CDR2 is SVGAGI. The V gene end was trimmed by 5 bases and the J gene end by 1 base; junction bases not matched to a gene: 7. The CDR3 nucleotides read TGTGCCAGCAGTCCTTCTCGGGACAGCCAAGAGACCCAGTACTTC. Its translation is CASSPSRDSQETQYF.

A note on this clonotype: The junction shows a germline mismatch at one end, possibly a read error. This chain uses TRBV12-3 or TRBV12-4 with TRBJ1-4; D is perhaps TRBD1 (6 bases). The CDR3 sequence is 16 residues long. The CDR3: CASSLRGGATNKKLFF. CDR3 bases: TGTGCCAGCAGTCTCAGGGGAGGGGCAACTAATAAAAAACTGTTTTTT.

This clonotype showed up just a few times. The rearrangement uses TRBV18 and TRBJ1-1, with D possibly matching TRBD1 (5 bases). Germline CDR1 KGHSH, CDR2 LQKENI. Deletions cut 2 bases from V and 2 bases from J, with 9 bases between. This CDR3 has 14 residues. The CDR3 DNA reads TGTGCCAGCTCACCATCCCAGGGAAACACTGAAGCTTTCTTT. Translation: CASSPSQGNTEAFF.

About this clonotype itself: This may be a read error: a much more frequent sequence differs by one nucleotide. This chain uses TRBV30 with TRBJ1-2; D is unresolved. Germline values: CDR1 GTSNPN, CDR2 SVGIG (reference sequence). CDR3 size: 12 residues. In DNA, the CDR3 is TGTGCCAGGAGTCACGTATTATGGGGCTACACCTTC. Translating it yields CARSHVLWGYTF.

The genes are TRBV12-3 or TRBV12-4 and TRBJ1-4; 7 nucleotides line up with TRBD1. The CDR3 totals 14 residues. Unmatched junction bases numbered 2, after V lost 3 bases and J lost 4 bases. Here the CDR3 DNA reads TGTGCCAGCAGTTTTGGACAGGTTAATGAAAAACTGTTTTTT. It codes for CASSFGQVNEKLFF.

This clonotype was seen more than once but under ten times. This chain connects TRBV11-2 to TRBJ2-2; no clear D. The CDR3 totals 13 residues. CDR1 is SGHAT and CDR2 is FQNNGV in the germline V gene. Trimming shortened V by 5 bases and J by 3 bases, and 7 bases separated the two germline ends. CDR3 sequence reads: CASSGPDTGELFF. Written as DNA, the CDR3 is TGTGCCAGCAGCGGACCCGACACCGGGGAGCTGTTTTTT.

A word on this clonotype: A read error may explain this, as a much larger clone is one base away. The chain is built from TRBV7-2 and TRBJ2-7; 8 positions agree with TRBD1. The ends lost 3 bases at V and 8 bases at J; junction bases unmatched: 9. The CDR3 totals 14 residues. The germline V gene has CDR1 SGHTA and CDR2 FQGNSA. The CDR3 DNA reads TGTGCCAGCAGCTTCGACAGGGGAAGGTACAAGCAGTACTTC. Translation gives CASSFDRGRYKQYF.

This clonotype qualifies as medium-sized. The CDR3 sequence is CASSFKGEQFF. The DNA of the CDR3 is TGTGCCAGCAGCTTTAAGGGTGAGCAGTTCTTC. The rearrangement uses TRBV5-4 and TRBJ2-1, with no clear D. The ends were cut back, 2 bases at V and 9 bases at J, with 6 bases in the middle. CDR3 size: 11 residues. CDR1 SGHNT and CDR2 YYREEE come from the germline V gene (reference sequence).

This clonotype was counted between two and nine times. The J gene is TRBJ1-3, the V gene TRBV20-1; no definite D call. Germline lookup yields CDR1 DFQATT and CDR2 SNEGSKA (reference sequence). The V and J ends lost 3 bases and 8 bases respectively, with 14 bases between them. The CDR3 consists of 13 residues. The CDR3: CSASVSGGDTIYF. The DNA of the CDR3 is TGCAGTGCTAGTGTGTCCGGCGGGGACACCATATATTTT.

This clonotype was found a few times. This rearrangement joins TRBV28 to TRBJ2-7, with 7 bases identical to TRBD1. The germline V gene has CDR1 MDHEN and CDR2 SYDVKM. J was trimmed by 5 bases and V by 5 bases; bases with no gene match: 9. CDR3 size: 14 residues. As DNA, the CDR3 is TGTGCCAGCAGTATACTACAGGGGTACAACGAGCAGTACTTC. Encoded protein: CASSILQGYNEQYF.

This chain joins TRBV19 and TRBJ2-1; 11 positions match TRBD2. CDR1 and CDR2 (germline): LNHDA, SQIVND (reference sequence). V was pared by 5 bases and J by 12 bases, with 9 bases of the junction left unmatched. The CDR3 covers 14 residues. The CDR3: CASSGTSGTGGQFF. The CDR3 DNA follows: TGTGCCAGTAGTGGGACTAGCGGCACGGGGGGGCAGTTCTTC.

This clonotype was observed a handful of times. V is TRBV6-5 and J is TRBJ1-1; 7 positions match TRBD1. The CDR3 extends over 19 amino acids. The trim removed 6 bases at V and 9 bases at J, leaving 28 bases unmatched. The germline V gene has CDR1 MNHEY and CDR2 SVGAGI. CDR3 sequence: CASSLLSSGTAASRRKAFF. The CDR3 bases are TGTGCCAGCAGCTTATTATCCTCAGGGACAGCGGCCAGCAGGCGTAAAGCTTTCTTT.

This clonotype is medium-sized. V is TRBV5-4 and J is TRBJ2-1, with 7 bases fitting TRBD2. The trim removed 1 base at V and 4 bases at J, leaving 5 bases unmatched. Germline CDR1 and CDR2: SGHNT and YYREEE (reference sequence). The CDR3 is 15 residues long. CDR3 amino acids: CASSLTSGTYNEQFF. For the CDR3, the DNA is TGTGCCAGCAGCTTGACCAGCGGGACTTACAATGAGCAGTTCTTC.